The present T cell receptor beta chain was sequenced within a study of Ad26.COV2.S vaccination and SARS-CoV-2 variants (dated by TCRdb to about 2021). Regarding the study in general: Vaccine-arm donors were drawn from COV1001, a multicentre, randomized, double-blind, placebo-controlled phase I-IIa trial of Ad26.COV2.S in healthy adults. Ad26.COV2.S was administered intramuscularly at a dose of 5x10^10 or 1x10^11 viral particles, either as one shot or as two shots given 56 days apart. TCRbeta repertoire sequencing served as the tool for gauging how specific and how broad the SARS-CoV-2-reactive T cell receptors were following Ad26.COV2.S vaccination. A total of 32 samples were included in the TCR-sequenced set, comprising around 19 Ad26.COV2.S vaccine recipients, 5 placebo recipients and 8 SARS-CoV-2 convalescent individuals. Trial participants were randomized into five groups of five, in which low-dose or high-dose Ad26.COV2.S was given once or twice, or placebo was given on both occasions. Investigators remained blinded to trial group allocation during experiments and outcome assessment. Study-wide findings and limitations: The authors noted that total T cell responses may have been underestimated by the TCR breadth and depth analyses. The study was not powered for comparison of responses between vaccine doses or regimens. After vaccination, spike-specific CD8+ and CD4+ T cell responses were reported to show substantial breadth. Vaccine and placebo recipients had comparable non-spike TCR breadth, which fits with the vaccine containing only spike. Higher spike-specific TCR breadth was observed in Ad26.COV2.S recipients than in placebo recipients (P = 0.0014).

From its cysteine to its phenylalanine, the CDR3 spans 16 amino acids. The CDR3 DNA has 48 bases and is translated from base 1. CDR1 and CDR2, per the germline V gene (reference sequence), are LNHDA and SQIVND. Here V drops 7 bases and J drops 4 bases, and the junction holds 14 bases not matched to any gene. This clone was detected only a few times. No cognate antigen has been identified for it. It has no much larger one-base neighbor in the sample; base qualities were not kept. Sample treatment or condition, as interpreted from the label and publication: about 20 received Ad26.COV2.S at low or high dose, single or two shots; roughly five received placebo; per-sample allocation not given. Repertoires of vaccine and placebo recipients were sequenced from samples collected on day 63 after the first injection. Cohort 1b enrolled some 25 adults aged 18-55 years at a single site in Boston, USA, between 29 July and 7 August 2020. Ad26.COV2.S was a replication-incompetent adenovirus type 26 vector that expressed a prefusion-stabilized SARS-CoV-2 spike protein derived from the original Wuhan strain.

TCRbeta CDR3 regions were sequenced with the immunoSEQ Assay. After extraction, genomic DNA underwent amplification by bias-controlled multiplex PCR, followed by high-throughput sequencing. The study's own analysis went as follows. To quantify the absolute abundance of each unique TCRbeta CDR3 region, sequences were collapsed and filtered. Usable DNA was measured by amplifying reference genes present in all nucleated cells, and TCRbeta template counts were normalized to that usable DNA to estimate T cell fraction. Repertoire TCRs were annotated as SARS-CoV-2-specific by exact matching of V gene, CDR3 amino acid sequence and J gene to a known reactive TCR set. The reference SARS-CoV-2 TCR set was derived from MIRA and filtered for enrichment in COVID-19-positive ImmuneCODE repertoires, a step that removed public or cross-reactive TCRs. Using the MIRA antigens, annotated TCRs were further analysed by specific ORF or by position within an ORF. Breadth was defined as the number of annotated unique rearrangements divided by the total number of unique productive rearrangements, and depth was defined as the summed frequency of the annotated unique rearrangements. Two-sided Wilcoxon rank-sum tests were applied when comparing TCR breadth between groups. TCRdb re-hosts the immuneACCESS table, in-frame sequences only. Its copies lack some clones; in the studies checked, an unresolved V gene accounts for under half of them, and the cause for the rest is not known. V, J and clone size are taken as reported in that table, and D and trimming were inferred from the DNA itself. The sample table shows about 350,000 clones, and 86% are seen once. The top ten hold roughly a tenth of the sample.

The sample was peripheral blood, taken in a trial of Ad26.COV2.S vaccine versus placebo. The V and J genes are TRBV19 and TRBJ1-1; 8 bases in the middle match TRBD1. This TCR was sampled from a person aged 18 to 65 who received the Ad26.COV2.S COVID-19 vaccine or a placebo. The nucleotide sequence reads TGTGCCAGTAATCTTGGACAGGGAGTGGGTCTCACTGAAGCTTTCTTT. Its translation is CASNLGQGVGLTEAFF.